This TCR beta chain was sequenced for a study of blood T cell repertoires in COVID-19. Trimming stripped 5 bases from V and 1 base from J, with 17 bases between. Germline V gene sequence: CDR1 SGHVS, CDR2 FNYEAQ. CDR3 length equals 16 residues. Cohorts were determined from participant-reported clinical history. Original handling: Amplification with reference gene primers provided the estimates of nucleated cell counts. Sequencing used immunoSEQ multiplex PCR; TCRdb keeps in-frame clones, though not all of them. The DNA was the basis for D and trimming; V, J and clone size are from that table. The sample includes some 310,000 clones, about 90% of them seen just once.

Source material: PBMCs or T cells enriched from blood (not recorded which). This TCR was recovered from a woman in her twenties or thirties who had recovered from COVID-19. The chain links TRBV7-6 to TRBJ2-5, with D perhaps TRBD2 (5 bases). The CDR3 nucleotides are TGTGCCAGCAGCGGTCCGGGAAAAGGAGTCCAAGAGACCCAGTACTTC. Translating it yields CASSGPGKGVQETQYF. Complete variable domain (other parts from reference TRBV7-6 and TRBJ2-5): GAGVSQSPRYKVTKRGQDVALRCDPISGHVSLYWYRQALGQGPEFLTYFNYEAQQDKSGLPNDRFSAERPEGSISTLTIQRTEQRDSAMYRCASSGPGKGVQETQYFGPGTRLLVL.